Shown below are 18 T cell receptor beta chains from a single sample sequenced in a study of shared clonotypes between healthy human individuals. TCRdb keeps only in-frame clones here, not all; method: immunoSEQ multiplex PCR. The sample has approximately 740,000 clones; approximately 74% are singletons. Input material: memory CD4+ T cells sorted from blood. Subset given: CD45RA-negative fraction. The receptors here all came from a woman in her 30s in good health.

This chain links TRBV6-5 with TRBJ1-2; D not resolved. Germline values: CDR1 MNHEY, CDR2 SVGAGI. Trimming stripped 4 bases from V and 9 bases from J, with 9 bases between. The CDR3 has 11 residues. The CDR3 region is CASSSGPSYTF. DNA of the CDR3: TGTGCCAGCAGTTCCGGACCGAGCTACACCTTC.

For this clone: The sample has other DNA sequences that encode this CDR3 too. The chain carries TRBV5-1 and TRBJ1-1; 7 positions agree with TRBD1. J gave up 0 bases and V 6 bases, and 2 bases lay outside the gene matches. CDR1 and CDR2 (germline): SGHRS, YFSETQ. The CDR3 has 13 residues. The CDR3 here is CASTGTVNTEAFF. The CDR3 region has the DNA TGCGCCAGCACCGGGACAGTGAACACTGAAGCTTTCTTT.

The V gene is TRBV13, the J gene TRBJ2-5; D is uncertain. CDR1 and CDR2 (germline): PRHDT, FYEKMQ (reference sequence). This CDR3 is 12 amino acids long. Trimming took 3 bases from V and 5 from J, leaving 7 bases between them. CDR3 region: CASSFRFETQYF. CDR3 bases: TGTGCCAGCAGCTTCCGTTTCGAGACCCAGTACTTC.

This chain connects TRBV7-2 to TRBJ2-7; D is undetermined. There are 12 residues in the CDR3. The V gene lost 1 base and the J gene lost 5 bases, with 6 bases spanning the gap. Germline V lookup: CDR1 SGHTA, CDR2 FQGNSA. The CDR3 region is CASSLDVDEQYF. DNA for the CDR3: TGTGCCAGCAGCTTAGATGTGGACGAGCAGTACTTC.

The genes are TRBV7-3 and TRBJ2-1; possibly TRBD2 for D (6 bases). The CDR3 extends over 14 amino acids. Germline values: CDR1 SGHTA, CDR2 FQGTGA. The V and J ends lost 2 bases and 2 bases respectively, with 7 bases between them. CDR3 sequence reads: CASSLGGTYNEQFF. DNA of the CDR3: TGTGCCAGCAGCTTAGGGGGGACCTACAATGAGCAGTTCTTC.

The J gene is TRBJ2-7, the V gene TRBV28; D gene uncertain. This CDR3 is built from 13 residues. Per the germline V gene, CDR1 is MDHEN and CDR2 is SYDVKM. V was clipped by 8 bases and J by 0 bases, with 11 bases between them. Here the CDR3 DNA reads TGTGCCAGCTTGACCCAGAGCTCCTACGAGCAGTACTTC. It encodes CASLTQSSYEQYF.

The rearrangement uses TRBV28 and TRBJ2-1, with 12 bases that match TRBD2. The germline V gene encodes CDR1 MDHEN and CDR2 SYDVKM. The CDR3 loop spans 14 amino acids. J was trimmed by 8 bases and V by 10 bases; bases with no gene match: 9. In DNA form, the CDR3 reads TGTGCCACCTCAAGACTAGCGGGAGCTTATGAGCAGTTCTTC. Amino acids: CATSRLAGAYEQFF.

This chain links TRBV10-2 with TRBJ2-7, with TRBD2 matching over 8 bases. Germline CDR1 and CDR2: WSHSY and SAAADI. J was trimmed by 6 bases and V by 0 bases; bases with no gene match: 7. The CDR3 spans 15 residues. CDR3 sequence (DNA): TGCGCCAGCAGTGAGTCGGGACTAGTGATCCCCGAGCAGTACTTC. This encodes CASSESGLVIPEQYF.

This clone was observed many times. The chain uses TRBV15 and TRBJ2-4; the D gene is possibly TRBD2 (5 bases). V was clipped by 1 base and J by 0 bases, with 16 bases between them. CDR1 is LNHNV, CDR2 YYDKDF, per germline (reference sequence). CDR3 length: 18 residues. CDR3 protein: CATSRGRRAELAKNIQYF. In DNA form, the CDR3 reads TGTGCCACCAGCAGAGGGAGGCGGGCAGAGCTAGCCAAAAACATTCAGTACTTC.

The rearrangement links TRBV9 to TRBJ2-2, with 10 positions matching TRBD2. CDR3 length equals 17 residues. The junction had 10 bases not matched to a gene; V was cut back by 4 bases and J by 4 bases. Per the germline V gene, CDR1 is SGDLS and CDR2 is YYNGEE. The chain's CDR3 is CASSPRASGSGTGELFF. DNA of the CDR3: TGTGCCAGCAGCCCAAGAGCTAGCGGGAGCGGCACCGGGGAGCTGTTTTTT.

The chain uses TRBV7-9 and TRBJ2-1, with TRBD2 identical over 7 bases. This CDR3 contains 14 residues. V lost 4 bases to trimming and J lost 5 bases; unmatched junction nucleotides: 5. Germline-derived CDR1 and CDR2 are SEHNR and FQNEAQ (reference sequence). Here the CDR3 DNA reads TGTGCCAGCAGCTCCGGGCTAGCGGACAATGAGCAGTTCTTC. This encodes CASSSGLADNEQFF.

The V call is TRBV19, the J call TRBJ1-5; TRBD1 is a possible D gene (5 bases). V was cut by 3 bases and J by 5 bases, with 14 bases left in between. The germline V gene encodes CDR1 LNHDA and CDR2 SQIVND (reference sequence). This CDR3 spans 15 amino acids. The chain's CDR3 is CASSIGAGYDQPQHF. The CDR3 bases are TGTGCCAGTAGTATCGGCGCAGGGTATGATCAGCCCCAGCATTTT.

The CDR3 loop is CASSQDVANEQFF. CDR3 nucleotide sequence: TGTGCCAGCAGCCAAGACGTGGCGAATGAGCAGTTCTTC. This chain connects TRBV14 to TRBJ2-1; D unresolved. V lost 0 bases, J lost 7 bases, and 7 bases lay in between. CDR3 length equals 13 residues. Germline lookup yields CDR1 SGHDN and CDR2 FVKESK.

This chain connects TRBV5-8 to TRBJ1-1; D remains unclear. V was clipped by 4 bases and J by 7 bases, with 11 bases between them. Germline CDR1 and CDR2: SGHTS and YDEGEE. CDR3 length: 12 residues. As DNA, the CDR3 is TGTGCCAGCAGCCACGGACGGGGTGAAGCTTTCTTT. As protein: CASSHGRGEAFF. Full variable domain (missing parts from reference TRBV5-8 and TRBJ1-1): EAGVTQSPTHLIKTRGQQATLRCSPISGHTSVYWYQQALGLGLQFLLWYDEGEERNRGNFPPRFSGRQFPNYSSELNVNALELEDSALYLCASSHGRGEAFFGQGTRLTVV.

The rearrangement links TRBV5-1 to TRBJ2-6; D tentatively reads TRBD1 or TRBD2 (6 bases each). Looked up from germline, CDR1 is SGHRS and CDR2 is YFSETQ. V was cut by 4 bases and J by 4 bases, with 18 bases left in between. The CDR3 is 17 amino acids. The CDR3 coding sequence is TGCGCCAGCAGCCGCGGGGTGGGGGCGCGGGGGGCCAACGTCCTGACTTTC. Protein: CASSRGVGARGANVLTF.

This clone was detected only a few times. The chain has TRBV11-2 and TRBJ2-1; TRBD2 matches at 11 bases. Unmatched junction bases numbered 4, after V lost 8 bases and J lost 4 bases. This CDR3 region has 14 residues. Germline V gene sequence: CDR1 SGHAT, CDR2 FQNNGV. The CDR3 coding sequence is TGTGCCAGCGGACTAGCGGGTCCTTACAATGAGCAGTTCTTC. This encodes CASGLAGPYNEQFF.

The chain uses TRBV28 and TRBJ2-3; D possibly corresponds to TRBD1 (5 bases). V lost 2 bases and J lost 0, with 9 bases in between. This CDR3 is built from 15 residues. The germline gives CDR1 MDHEN, CDR2 SYDVKM. The CDR3 nucleotides are TGTGCCAGCAGTTTAATACAGGCTAGCACAGATACGCAGTATTTT. Its translation is CASSLIQASTDTQYF.

The V gene is TRBV19, the J gene TRBJ1-1, with D perhaps TRBD1 (5 bases). The CDR3 runs to 13 residues. Trimming removed 3 bases at V and 4 bases at J, with 9 bases between. Germline lookup yields CDR1 LNHDA and CDR2 SQIVND (reference sequence). Here the CDR3 reads CASSIWGITEAFF. CDR3 sequence (DNA): TGTGCCAGTAGTATCTGGGGGATCACTGAAGCTTTCTTT.